What follows are 21 T cell receptor beta chains derived from one specimen sequenced in a study of CD8+CD57+ T cells in acquired aplastic anemia. Genomic DNA acted as the template from which TCR beta VDJ combination and CDR3 sequence profiling were carried out. Each CDR3 protein gets one entry after TCRdb re-called the reads with MiXCR. The table records 60,000 to 75,000 distinct CDR3 sequences, about 56% of them present only once. The sample comprised sorted CD4+, CD8+, or CD8+CD57+ T cells (not recorded which) from PBMCs. All receptors come from a human donor in good health, serving as a control.

This clonotype came up a few times. The rearrangement links TRBV12-3 or TRBV12-4 to TRBJ2-1, with 8 bases matching TRBD1. The CDR3 has 14 amino acids. J lost 3 bases, V lost 8 bases, and 6 bases had no gene match. For the CDR3, the DNA is TGTGCCAGCTCCCCTGACAGGGGCTACAATGAGCAGTTCTTC. Translation: CASSPDRGYNEQFF.

The table lists this clonotype with many counts. The chain combines TRBV29-1 with TRBJ2-1, with TRBD1 matching over 10 bases. Trimming at V came to 2 bases and at J to 6 bases, leaving 10 bases not matched to a gene. This CDR3 contains 16 residues. Germline V gives CDR1 SQVTM, CDR2 ANQGSEA. CDR3 DNA: TGCAGCGTTGAACCATCGACAGGGGGCGCAGGCAATGAGCAGTTCTTC. Translating it yields CSVEPSTGGAGNEQFF.

This rearrangement joins TRBV24-1 to TRBJ1-2; D is undetermined. The CDR3 sequence is 14 residues long. Germline lookup yields CDR1 KGHDR and CDR2 SFDVKD. V lost 6 bases and J 7 bases, leaving 17 bases between the germline ends. CDR3 protein: CATSNSRRSGGYTF. CDR3 sequence (DNA): TGTGCCACCAGTAATTCCCGACGTTCGGGTGGCTACACCTTC.

This clonotype was seen ten or more times. This may arise from a read error, as a much more abundant clone is one base away. The V gene is TRBV10-3, the J gene TRBJ2-3; D is perhaps TRBD1 (6 bases). Trimming took off 3 bases at V and 1 base at J, with 8 bases between the two ends. The CDR3 is 14 residues long. CDR1 is ENHRY and CDR2 is SYGVKD in the germline V gene. The CDR3: CAISDAGGTDTQYF. CDR3 nucleotides: TGTGCCATCAGTGATGCAGGGGGCACAGATACGCAGTATTTT.

By its share, this clonotype is medium-sized. The chain joins TRBV19 to TRBJ2-5; D not resolved. This CDR3 is 13 amino acids long. With 5 bases removed from V and 5 bases from J, the gap between germline ends came to 12 bases. Germline V lookup: CDR1 LNHDA, CDR2 SQIVND (reference sequence). As DNA, the CDR3 is TGTGCCAGTAGTTGGCAGAGGTCCGAGACCCAGTACTTC. It specifies CASSWQRSETQYF.

This clonotype was detected only once. The V call is TRBV14, the J call TRBJ2-7, with 10 positions matching TRBD1. CDR1 and CDR2 from the germline V gene are SGHDN and FVKESK. The CDR3 sequence is 15 residues long. The J segment lost 0 bases and the V segment lost 2 bases, leaving 1 base of the junction unmatched. The chain's CDR3 is CASSQRTGGSYEQYF. CDR3 sequence (DNA): TGTGCCAGCAGCCAACGGACAGGGGGCTCCTACGAGCAGTACTTC. The variable domain in full, completed from reference TRBV14 and TRBJ2-7, reads EAGVTQFPSHSVIEKGQTVTLRCDPISGHDNLYWYRRVMGKEIKFLLHFVKESKQDESGMPNNRFLAERTGGTYSTLKVQPAELEDSGVYFCASSQRTGGSYEQYFGPGTRLTVT.

This clonotype was picked up a small number of times. The chain carries TRBV10-3 and TRBJ1-2; no reliable D call. V was cut by 0 bases and J by 6 bases, with 8 bases left in between. Germline V gene sequence: CDR1 ENHRY, CDR2 SYGVKD. The CDR3 has 13 amino acids. The CDR3 nucleotides read TGTGCCATCAGTGAGTCGACGGGAGATGGCTACACCTTC. The encoded protein is CAISESTGDGYTF.

This clonotype was detected a few times. Here the CDR3 DNA reads TGTGCCAGTAATCCAGGACAGGGACGGGCTAATGAAAAACTGTTTTTT. It encodes CASNPGQGRANEKLFF. The chain couples TRBV19 to TRBJ1-4, with TRBD1 matching over 8 bases. With 7 bases clipped from V and 3 bases from J, the junction kept 10 bases outside the gene matches. Germline V gene lookup returns CDR1 LNHDA and CDR2 SQIVND (reference sequence). The CDR3 sequence is 16 residues long. The variable domain in full, completed from reference TRBV19 and TRBJ1-4, reads DGGITQSPKYLFRKEGQNVTLSCEQNLNHDAMYWYRQDPGQGLRLIYYSQIVNDFQKGDIAEGYSVSREKKESFPLTVTSAQKNPTAFYLCASNPGQGRANEKLFFGSGTQLSVL.

V and J are TRBV28 and TRBJ1-3; D is possibly TRBD1 (5 bases). The V gene lost 5 bases and the J gene lost 2 bases, with 16 bases spanning the gap. The V gene's germline CDR1 is MDHEN and CDR2 SYDVKM. The CDR3 covers 16 residues. The CDR3 loop is CASSVRVGITGNTIYF. CDR3 DNA: TGTGCCAGCAGTGTCAGGGTCGGGATTACTGGAAACACCATATATTTT.

This clonotype ranks as medium-sized. The V and J genes are TRBV15 and TRBJ1-2; a weak D match, TRBD1 (5 bases). The CDR3 length is 15 residues. Trimming left V 6 bases short and J 0 bases short, with 14 bases between. The V gene's germline CDR1 is LNHNV and CDR2 YYDKDF (reference sequence). The CDR3 sequence: CATRRGDRPNYGYTF. The CDR3 region has the DNA TGTGCCACCAGGAGGGGCGACCGCCCTAACTATGGCTACACCTTC. Drawing the rest from reference TRBV15 and TRBJ1-2, the complete variable domain is DAMVIQNPRYQVTQFGKPVTLSCSQTLNHNVMYWYQQKSSQAPKLLFHYYDKDFNNEADTPDNFQSRRPNTSFCFLDIRSPGLGDTAMYLCATRRGDRPNYGYTFGSGTRLTVV.

The V and J genes are TRBV20-1 and TRBJ2-5; D remains unclear. Germline CDR1 DFQATT, CDR2 SNEGSKA (reference sequence). This CDR3 has 13 residues. The V end lost 6 bases, the J end lost 5 bases, and 16 bases lay between the germline ends. In nucleotides, the CDR3 is TGCAGTGCCAGCAGCGTGGTTTCGGAGACCCAGTACTTC. Its translation is CSASSVVSETQYF.

Turning to this clonotype: The final CDR3 position lacks the conserved phenylalanine or tryptophan, pointing to a likely read error. The chain joins TRBV7-9 to TRBJ2-3; D might be TRBD1 or TRBD2, each matching 5 bases. The CDR3 is 13 amino acids. Germline values: CDR1 SEHNR, CDR2 FQNEAQ (reference sequence). V lost 5 bases and J 4 bases, leaving 10 bases between the germline ends. The CDR3 DNA reads as TGTGCCAGCAGCCCACGGGGACCAGATACGCAGTATCTT. This codes for CASSPRGPDTQYL.

This clonotype was observed at least ten times. This chain uses TRBV4-1 with TRBJ2-2; 7 bases are shared with TRBD1. The germline V gene encodes CDR1 MGHRA and CDR2 YSYEKL. CDR3 size: 17 residues. Trimming at V came to 1 base and at J to 7 bases, leaving 12 bases not matched to a gene. Here the CDR3 reads CASSQAPDRANGGELFF. As DNA, the CDR3 is TGCGCCAGCAGCCAAGCCCCCGACAGGGCAAACGGCGGGGAGCTGTTTTTT.

With regard to this clonotype: At one end the junction does not follow the germline gene, possibly because of a read error. This chain connects TRBV10-3 to TRBJ1-5; TRBD1 aligns across 7 bases. This CDR3 is 15 amino acids long. Germline V gene sequence: CDR1 ENHRY, CDR2 SYGVKD. The DNA of the CDR3 is TGTGCCTTCAGTGGCGGAGGGGGCCGGGATCAGCCCCAGCATTTT. The encoded protein is CAFSGGGGRDQPQHF.

The chain combines TRBV10-3 with TRBJ2-3, with 8 bases lining up with TRBD2. V trimming: 2 bases; J trimming: 2 bases; junction bases outside the gene matches: 3. From germline, CDR1 is ENHRY and CDR2 SYGVKD. The CDR3 spans 15 residues. This chain's CDR3 is CAISEGGGSTDTQYF. CDR3 DNA: TGTGCCATCAGTGAGGGCGGGGGGTCCACAGATACGCAGTATTTT.

The genes are TRBV24-1 and TRBJ2-2; TRBD2 aligns across 8 bases. The length of the CDR3 is 17 residues. Germline V gene lookup returns CDR1 KGHDR and CDR2 SFDVKD. Trimming at V came to 3 bases and at J to 5 bases, leaving 10 bases not matched to a gene. The CDR3 here is CATSDPTPSGRTGELFF. The CDR3 DNA reads as TGTGCCACCAGTGATCCCACCCCTAGCGGGCGTACCGGGGAGCTGTTTTTT.

This clonotype was counted ten times or more. The chain employs TRBV19 and TRBJ2-2; TRBD2 might be the D (7 bases). Germline-derived CDR1 and CDR2 are LNHDA and SQIVND (reference sequence). This CDR3 is 15 amino acids long. Trimming cost V 4 bases and J 0 bases, with 9 bases left between them. The CDR3 region is CASSSGGTNTGELFF. The CDR3 DNA follows: TGTGCCAGTAGTAGCGGGGGCACGAACACCGGGGAGCTGTTTTTT.

This clonotype has at least ten counts. V is TRBV3-1 and J is TRBJ1-2, with 7 bases matching TRBD1. J was trimmed by 6 bases and V by 1 base; bases with no gene match: 2. The CDR3 totals 13 residues. Germline V lookup: CDR1 LGHDT, CDR2 YNNKEL (reference sequence). CDR3 loop: CASSQGTGDGYTF. DNA for the CDR3: TGTGCCAGCAGCCAAGGTACAGGGGATGGCTACACCTTC.

This rearrangement joins TRBV2 to TRBJ1-2, with D unresolved. The CDR3 totals 11 residues. V lost 3 bases to trimming and J lost 12 bases, with 11 bases between them. Germline V gene lookup returns CDR1 SNHLY and CDR2 FYNNEI. The CDR3 DNA reads as TGTGCCAGCAGTGAGGCGGCATGGGACACCTTC. Protein sequence: CASSEAAWDTF.

By its share, this clonotype is medium-sized (0.01 to 0.1%). V is TRBV7-3 and J is TRBJ1-2, with D unresolved. The V gene lost 5 bases and the J gene lost 5 bases, with 12 bases spanning the gap. This CDR3 spans 13 amino acids. Germline lookup yields CDR1 SGHTA and CDR2 FQGTGA. Here the CDR3 DNA reads TGTGCCAGCAGCCCGGGCGGAGGATATGGCTACACCTTC. This translates into CASSPGGGYGYTF.

As for this clonotype: The junction shows a germline mismatch at one end, possibly a read error. This rearrangement joins TRBV2 to TRBJ1-1; no clear D gene. Germline CDR1 is SNHLY and CDR2 is FYNNEI. The CDR3 loop spans 8 amino acids. CDR3 amino acids: CASTEAFF. CDR3 bases: TGTGCCAGCACTGAAGCTTTCTTT.